This TCR beta chain is from a study of post-analysis software for immune sequencing data. This clonotype showed up many times. The target antigen is unknown. CDR1 SGHRS and CDR2 YFSETQ come from the germline V gene. The CDR3 runs 11 residues. V was trimmed by 4 bases and J by 2 bases, leaving 2 bases between them. Study results and caveats: Diversity measured as normalized Chao1 was significantly lower in multiple sclerosis patients than in controls. Patients had higher frequencies than controls of roughly five TRBV segments, including TRBV5-6, TRBV5-1 and TRBV20-1.

Libraries were made from TCR beta cDNA, and they carried unique molecular identifiers. TCRdb called the PCR reads again in MiXCR, with one record for every CDR3 protein. The sample includes about 820,000 distinct CDR3 sequences, around 50% of them seen just once. The sequencing input was blood. The TCR sequence derives from a girl between 10 and 17 years old with multiple sclerosis. The chain uses TRBV5-1 and TRBJ2-3; no firm D call. The CDR3 reads CASSDTDTQYF. The CDR3 nucleotides read TGCGCCAGCAGCGACACAGATACGCAGTATTTT.